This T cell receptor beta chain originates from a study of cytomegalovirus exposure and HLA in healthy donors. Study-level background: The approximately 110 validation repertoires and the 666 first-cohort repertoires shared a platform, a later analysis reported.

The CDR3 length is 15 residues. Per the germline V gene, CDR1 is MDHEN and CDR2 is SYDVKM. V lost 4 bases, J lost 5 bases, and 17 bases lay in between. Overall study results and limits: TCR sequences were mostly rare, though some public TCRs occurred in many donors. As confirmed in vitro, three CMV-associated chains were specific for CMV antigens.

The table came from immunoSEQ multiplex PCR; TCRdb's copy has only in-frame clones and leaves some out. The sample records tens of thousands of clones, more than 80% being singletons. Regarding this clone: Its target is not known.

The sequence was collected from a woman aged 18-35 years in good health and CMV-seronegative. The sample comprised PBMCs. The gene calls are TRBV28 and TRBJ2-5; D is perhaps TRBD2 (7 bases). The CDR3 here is CASSSPPGGRETQYF. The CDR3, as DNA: TGTGCCAGCAGTTCTCCACCCGGGGGGCGGGAGACCCAGTACTTC.